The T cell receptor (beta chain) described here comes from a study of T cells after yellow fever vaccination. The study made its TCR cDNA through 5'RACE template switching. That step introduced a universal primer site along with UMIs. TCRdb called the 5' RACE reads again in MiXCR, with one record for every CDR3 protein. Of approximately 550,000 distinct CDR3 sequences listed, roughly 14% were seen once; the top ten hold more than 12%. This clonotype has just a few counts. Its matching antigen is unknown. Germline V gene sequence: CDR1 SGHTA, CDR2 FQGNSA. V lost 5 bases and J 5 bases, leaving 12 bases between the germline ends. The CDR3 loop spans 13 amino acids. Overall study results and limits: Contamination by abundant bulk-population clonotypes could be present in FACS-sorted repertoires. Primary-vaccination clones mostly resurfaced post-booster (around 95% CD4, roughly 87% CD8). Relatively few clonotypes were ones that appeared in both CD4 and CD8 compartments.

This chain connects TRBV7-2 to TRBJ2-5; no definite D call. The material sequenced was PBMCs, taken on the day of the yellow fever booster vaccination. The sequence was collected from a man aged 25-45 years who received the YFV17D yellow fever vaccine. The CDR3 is CASSRARTETQYF. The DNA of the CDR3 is TGTGCCAGCAGCCGAGCCAGGACGGAGACCCAGTACTTC.